This entry lists 10 T cell receptor beta chains sequenced from one sample in a study of cytomegalovirus exposure and HLA in healthy donors. The PCR had 60 Vbeta and 13 Jbeta primers. The protocol was immunoSEQ multiplex PCR, while the TCRdb copy is restricted to in-frame clones and leaves out a portion. The repertoire has about 160,000 clones, roughly four fifths of them found once; the top ten carry less than 1%. Sequenced sample: PBMCs. These TCRs come from a girl aged 2-10 years in good health and CMV-seropositive.

On this clone itself: A junction end diverges from the germline sequence, so it may reflect a read error. The chain carries TRBV5-1 and TRBJ2-5; no clear D. CDR1 SGHRS and CDR2 YFSETQ come from the germline V gene. This CDR3 contains 11 residues. The chain's CDR3 is CASSRQGTQYF. The CDR3 region has the DNA TGCGCCAGCAGCAGACAAGGGACCCAGTACTTC.

Only one count was recorded for this clone. The chain uses TRBV2 and TRBJ1-2; a possible D gene is TRBD1 (6 bases). Trimming left V 7 bases short and J 6 bases short, with 18 bases between. The CDR3 is made up of 14 amino acids. The V gene's germline CDR1 is SNHLY and CDR2 FYNNEI. The CDR3 DNA reads TGTGCCAGCACCCCCGATGGGGGCTGGGATGGCTACACCTTC. This gives the protein CASTPDGGWDGYTF.

In its sample, this clone was seen a few times. V usage is TRBV4-2 and J usage is TRBJ1-2; 7 nucleotides line up with TRBD1. Germline V gene lookup returns CDR1 LGHNA and CDR2 YNFKEQ. CDR3 length equals 15 residues. V lost 1 base and J lost 9; bases outside the gene matches: 11. The CDR3 nucleotides are TGTGCCAGCAGCCAAGTATCCCGACAGGGACATCGCTACACCTTC. It encodes CASSQVSRQGHRYTF.

Comment on this clone: This sample also contains other DNA sequences that code for the same CDR3. The genes are TRBV5-1 and TRBJ2-7; 13 nucleotides align to TRBD2. The CDR3 consists of 14 residues. From germline, CDR1 is SGHRS and CDR2 YFSETQ. The V gene end was trimmed by 4 bases and the J gene end by 3 bases; junction bases not matched to a gene: 1. The CDR3 reads CASSRTSGSYEQYF. The CDR3, as DNA: TGCGCCAGCAGCCGGACTAGCGGGAGCTACGAGCAGTACTTC.

This sequence joins TRBV19 and TRBJ2-6, with D possibly matching TRBD2 (7 bases). Looked up from germline, CDR1 is LNHDA and CDR2 is SQIVND (reference sequence). The CDR3 has 15 amino acids. The germline V and J ends were trimmed by 7 bases and 1 base, with 11 bases remaining between them. The CDR3 DNA is TGTGCCAGTAAGGGAGGGGGGTCTGGGGCCAACGTCCTGACTTTC. This sequence encodes CASKGGGSGANVLTF.

The chain uses TRBV5-1 and TRBJ2-7; 8 nucleotides match TRBD2. Germline loops: CDR1 SGHRS, CDR2 YFSETQ. Trimming cost V 5 bases and J 4 bases; bases outside gene matches: 8. The length of the CDR3 is 14 residues. CDR3 in DNA: TGCGCCAGCAGGCTCTTCGGGGGGGCTTACGAGCAGTACTTC. The encoded protein is CASRLFGGAYEQYF.

Only a few counts were recorded for this clone. The chain uses TRBV15 and TRBJ2-2; the match to TRBD2 covers 13 bases. Germline V gene data show CDR1 as LNHNV and CDR2 as YYDKDF (reference sequence). Trimming at V came to 3 bases and at J to 2 bases, leaving 6 bases not matched to a gene. The CDR3 totals 18 residues. The CDR3 DNA follows: TGTGCCACCAGCAGTCCCGGGACTAGCGGGGATAACACCGGGGAGCTGTTTTTT. It specifies CATSSPGTSGDNTGELFF.

The chain carries TRBV19 and TRBJ2-7, with 8 bases matching TRBD2. The V gene's germline CDR1 is LNHDA and CDR2 SQIVND (reference sequence). This CDR3 is 14 amino acids long. With V trimmed by 2 bases and J by 6 bases, 6 bases remained unmatched. CDR3 amino acids: CASSIPGRALEQYF. The DNA for the CDR3 is TGTGCCAGTAGTATACCCGGGAGGGCCCTCGAGCAGTACTTC.

The V and J genes are TRBV5-8 and TRBJ2-7, with 9 bases identical to TRBD1. The CDR3 consists of 15 residues. Per germline, CDR1 SGHTS and CDR2 YDEGEE. The V and J ends lost 4 bases and 2 bases, in that order; junction bases with no gene match: 7. This CDR3 reads CASSRRRQGAYEQYF. The DNA for the CDR3 is TGTGCCAGCAGCCGGAGGAGACAGGGGGCCTACGAGCAGTACTTC.

The genes are TRBV28 and TRBJ2-5; 8 positions match TRBD2. V dropped 6 bases and J dropped 5; count of bases not matched to a gene: 5. The CDR3 sequence is 13 residues long. Germline V gives CDR1 MDHEN, CDR2 SYDVKM. Here the CDR3 reads CASRTSGSETQYF. DNA for the CDR3: TGTGCCAGCAGGACGAGCGGGAGCGAGACCCAGTACTTC.